The present entry profiles one T cell receptor (beta chain) with its context. Its cognate antigen is unknown. This entry comes from a study of cytomegalovirus exposure and HLA in healthy donors. The study ran its PCR with 60 Vbeta and 13 Jbeta primers. TCRdb's table, derived via immunoSEQ multiplex PCR, lists solely in-frame clones and lacks some. This table has approximately 180,000 clones, 55% to 75% appearing once. Whole-study findings and limits: A missense DCLRE1C variant was associated with V- and J-gene trimming of TCR beta chains in a later analysis, and an independent cohort replicated the association. Among TCR beta chains, those listed as cytomegalovirus-associated numbered some 160.

V dropped 10 bases and J dropped 4 bases, with 17 bases sitting between them. Germline CDR1 reads ENHRY; CDR2 reads SYGVKD. The CDR3 has 13 residues. Sequenced input: PBMCs. The receptor was isolated from a human donor in good health. The chain couples TRBV10-3 to TRBJ2-7; TRBD2 is a possible D gene (6 bases). CDR3 DNA sequence: TGTGCCACCACCATGGGGGGTGGGTACGAGCAGTACTTC. Translation: CATTMGGGYEQYF.